Following are 13 T cell receptor beta chains from one sample sequenced in a study of blood T cell repertoires in COVID-19. TCRdb's copy holds only in-frame clones and misses some; the assay was immunoSEQ multiplex PCR. The data hold 52,000 or so clones, with 80% to 95% observed a single time. The sequenced sample was peripheral blood. The receptor source for this set is a human donor in a cohort sampled during active COVID-19.

V and J are TRBV4-1 and TRBJ2-7; 8 nucleotides align to TRBD2. The CDR3 covers 19 residues. CDR1 and CDR2 from the germline V gene are MGHRA and YSYEKL. V trimming: 2 bases; J trimming: 3 bases; junction bases outside the gene matches: 18. CDR3 amino acids: CASSQTRPAGTRTNYEQYF. The CDR3 nucleotides read TGCGCCAGCAGCCAAACCCGTCCTGCTGGGACTAGGACAAACTACGAGCAGTACTTC.

This sequence joins TRBV11-2 and TRBJ1-5; D is undetermined. The germline V gene encodes CDR1 SGHAT and CDR2 FQNNGV. This CDR3 is 11 amino acids long. V shed 1 base and J shed 12 bases, with 7 bases lying between them. The CDR3 DNA follows: TGTGCCAGCAGCTTAGGCAGAGGCCAGCATTTT. Translated: CASSLGRGQHF.

The rearrangement uses TRBV4-2 and TRBJ2-1, with 12 bases lining up with TRBD1. Trimming took 3 bases from V and 6 from J; bases not matched to a gene: 3. CDR3 length equals 15 residues. Germline V CDR1 and CDR2: LGHNA, YNFKEQ. CDR3 DNA: TGTGCCAGCAGCCACCCGGGACAGGGGGCCAATGAGCAGTTCTTC. This gives the protein CASSHPGQGANEQFF.

The chain joins TRBV2 to TRBJ1-1, with 7 nucleotides matching TRBD1. The CDR3 covers 13 residues. Trimming at V came to 6 bases and at J to 3 bases, leaving 4 bases not matched to a gene. Per the germline V gene, CDR1 is SNHLY and CDR2 is FYNNEI. This CDR3 is CASRVTGDTEAFF. The CDR3 nucleotides are TGTGCCAGCAGAGTAACAGGGGACACTGAAGCTTTCTTT.

The chain employs TRBV7-9 and TRBJ2-1; D perhaps matches TRBD2 (6 bases). The CDR3 has 14 residues. Trimming removed 5 bases from V and 4 bases from J, with 12 bases in between. CDR1 is SEHNR, CDR2 FQNEAQ, per germline (reference sequence). The CDR3 sequence: CASSHRDSYNEQFF. As DNA, the CDR3 is TGTGCCAGCAGCCACCGGGACTCATACAATGAGCAGTTCTTC.

J is TRBJ1-1 and V is TRBV27; 9 nucleotides align to TRBD1. Germline V lookup: CDR1 MNHEY, CDR2 SMNVEV (reference sequence). V dropped 8 bases and J dropped 4; count of bases not matched to a gene: 11. This CDR3 is built from 15 residues. The CDR3 sequence is CASEHRGLGGTEAFF. CDR3 DNA: TGTGCCAGCGAACACAGGGGGCTTGGTGGCACTGAAGCTTTCTTT.

The rearrangement joins TRBV18 to TRBJ2-7; the match to TRBD2 covers 16 bases. Germline V CDR1 and CDR2: KGHSH, LQKENI. The CDR3 sequence is 15 residues long. V was pared by 3 bases and J by 7 bases, with 3 bases of the junction left unmatched. CDR3 bases: TGTGCCAGCTCACCGGGACTAGCGGGAGGGGGTGAGCAGTACTTC. Translated: CASSPGLAGGGEQYF.

The chain links TRBV27 to TRBJ2-1; 8 bases map to TRBD2. The CDR3 has 16 amino acids. Germline assignment: CDR1 MNHEY and CDR2 SMNVEV (reference sequence). Trimming removed 4 bases from V and 5 bases from J; junction bases left unmatched: 10. CDR3 region: CASSWAPGGRHNEQFF. CDR3 nucleotides: TGTGCCAGCAGTTGGGCCCCGGGGGGGCGACACAATGAGCAGTTCTTC.

The chain joins TRBV20-1 to TRBJ2-1, with D tentatively TRBD2 (5 bases). The CDR3 covers 11 residues. Trimming pared 4 bases from V and 7 bases from J, leaving 8 bases between. CDR1 and CDR2 (germline): DFQATT, SNEGSKA (reference sequence). The CDR3 loop reads CSATGENEQFF. CDR3 nucleotides: TGCAGTGCTACCGGGGAAAATGAGCAGTTCTTC.

This clone is a singleton in its sample. The chain combines TRBV7-3 with TRBJ1-2, with D possibly matching TRBD1 (6 bases). V gave up 5 bases and J gave up 3 bases, with 13 bases separating them. Germline assignment: CDR1 SGHTA and CDR2 FQGTGA. CDR3 length: 14 amino acids. The CDR3 is CASSPGGADYGYTF. The DNA of the CDR3 is TGTGCCAGCAGCCCGGGGGGGGCTGACTATGGCTACACCTTC.

The chain couples TRBV30 to TRBJ2-5; TRBD2 aligns across 14 bases. Germline values: CDR1 GTSNPN, CDR2 SVGIG (reference sequence). This CDR3 comprises 18 residues. The trim removed 2 bases at V and 2 bases at J, leaving 10 bases unmatched. The CDR3 region has the DNA TGTGCCTGGAGTCCACCAAGGACTAGCGGGAGGCTACAAGAGACCCAGTACTTC. Encoded protein: CAWSPPRTSGRLQETQYF. The full variable domain, its missing parts supplied by reference TRBV30 and TRBJ2-5, is SQTIHQWPATLVQPVGSPLSLECTVEGTSNPNLYWYRQAAGRGLQLLFYSVGIGQISSEVPQNLSASRPQDRQFILSSKKLLLSDSGFYLCAWSPPRTSGRLQETQYFGPGTRLLVL.

The J gene is TRBJ2-2, the V gene TRBV5-4, with 7 bases identical to TRBD2. There are 16 residues in the CDR3. J was trimmed by 2 bases and V by 0 bases; bases with no gene match: 4. Germline V gene data show CDR1 as SGHNT and CDR2 as YYREEE (reference sequence). The CDR3 loop is CASSLVASGNTGELFF. For the CDR3, the DNA is TGTGCCAGCAGCTTGGTGGCTAGCGGAAACACCGGGGAGCTGTTTTTT.

This clone was seen just once. The rearrangement joins TRBV19 to TRBJ2-2; D is perhaps TRBD1 (6 bases). The CDR3 spans 15 residues. Germline CDR1 and CDR2: LNHDA and SQIVND (reference sequence). V was pared by 7 bases and J by 3 bases, with 15 bases between. The CDR3 bases are TGTGCCAGTATCCCTACAGGGACGGACACCGGGGAGCTGTTTTTT. This translates into CASIPTGTDTGELFF.